The present T cell receptor beta chain was sequenced within a study of shared clonotypes between healthy human individuals (dated by TCRdb to 2020 to 2021). Concerning the study at large: A couple of women and a few men aged 18 to 49 years were included in the cohort. Per donor, three plates each were used for CD4 naive and CD4 memory, two for CD8 naive, and one for CD8 memory. Per donor, leukapheresis produced somewhere between about 0.94 and 9 billion PBMCs. To increase sequencing depth and limit assay-specific biases, TCR repertoire library preparation and sequencing were carried out by different laboratories using diverse techniques. Blood TCR repertoires of about 5 healthy adults were deeply sequenced to estimate repertoire size and the extent of clonotype sharing between individuals. Overall study outcomes, separate from this receptor: Because the study included only a small number of donors, the genetic and exposure-history diversity represented was limited. Sampling was restricted to blood, and TCR repertoires in tissues likely differ from the TCR repertoires found in blood. Even with the large sequencing depth, rarefaction of the sorted-subset datasets indicated that sequencing was incomplete. Across several donors, approximately 5% of naive CD4, around 3.5% of naive CD8, approximately 2.5% of memory CD4, and about 0.4% of memory CD8 clonotypes were shared. Naive subsets generally had larger estimated clonotype richness than memory subsets. Pairwise subsampling led to the expectation that sequencing depth would affect the degree of clonotype sharing among donors. Clonotypes shared by all four sorted-subset donors showed higher generation probabilities than non-shared clonotypes.

Details on this clone: This clone's antigen is unknown. There are no base qualities to consult, and no much larger clone falls within one base.

TCR CDR3 regions were amplified from genomic DNA by multiplex PCR using the deep immunoSEQ assay. Extracted genomic DNA from each cell subset was spread evenly across all wells of several immunoSEQ 96-well plates, with each plate serving as a replicate. Each replicate PCR for sorted subsets received about 180 ng genomic DNA, equal to roughly 29,000 T cell genomes. The purified libraries were quantified using a Qubit 3.0 fluorometer, sized with a Bioanalyzer 2100, and then quantified again using the KAPA Library Quantification kit. Every immunoSEQ 96-well plate was sequenced on a separate single-read 150-cycle Illumina NextSeq 550 flow cell. As for how the authors treated the data: Because only junctional sequences without quality scores were contained in the immunoSEQ output, filtering matching that applied to full-length reads could not be performed. To assign V/J genes and CDR3, sequences were annotated against IMGT germline references using PyIR, a Python wrapper for IgBLAST v1.9. Reads were filtered out if the reads had weak V/J assignments (E-value above 1e-6), no CDR3, stop codons, out-of-frame junctions, or ambiguous translated residues. V3J clonotypes were defined by identical inferred V gene, J gene, and CDR3 amino acid sequence. Percentage overlap between repertoires was computed as shared unique clonotypes divided by the size of the smaller repertoire. RTK rarefaction, the Chao1 estimator, and Recon v2.1 estimates of unobserved clonotypes were used to assess repertoire richness. For all TCRbeta clonotypes obtained by the gDNA method from a few donors, generation probabilities were computed with OLGA. TCRdb stores this immuneACCESS table with in-frame sequences only. Part of the clones is absent; in the studies checked, under half of the shortfall reflects unresolved V genes, and no reason is known for the rest. That table is the source of V, J and clone size, and D and trimming were worked out from the DNA. This sample has over 2,000,000 clones in its table, and roughly 95% of those were observed once. The biggest ten clones account for 1.5% to 2% of the sample.

CD8 naive samples consisted of CD45RO-negative cells that were positively selected for CCR7, yielding a CD45RA+CCR7+ population without TemRA cells. The donors were healthy, HIV-negative adults who had no recently reported acute infections or vaccinations. All donors were Caucasian adults living in Nashville, Tennessee, USA. Blood was collected by leukapheresis, and PBMCs were isolated by Ficoll-Histopaque density gradient centrifugation and then cryopreserved in liquid nitrogen vapor phase. Purity and quantity of every magnetically sorted T cell population were checked by analytical flow cytometry. Genomic DNA was isolated from every sorted fraction and measured by UV absorbance on a Nanodrop 2000c. CDR1 and CDR2, looked up from the germline V gene, are LGHNA and YSLEER. The cysteine opens and the phenylalanine closes a CDR3 of 16 amino acids. The kept DNA is CDR3 alone, 48 bases in frame from the first base. Trimming takes 4 bases off V and 5 bases off J; junction bases not matched to a gene: 12.

What was sequenced was naive CD8+ T cells from PBMCs. The cell subset or site label here, explained by the study, means: CD45RA+CCR7+. This receptor chain uses TRBV4-3 and TRBJ2-7, with 9 central nucleotides matching TRBD1. The receptor's source is a man aged 18 to 29 in good health. Some clones in this sample may be carry-over from other donors' samples. The CDR3 reads as follows: CASSRRDRDEFDEQYF. The nucleotide sequence is TGCGCCAGCAGCCGGCGGGACAGGGACGAGTTTGACGAGCAGTACTTC.